The 25 T cell receptor beta chains below were found in one sample sequenced in a study of T cell responses to AZD1222 COVID-19 vaccine. Here immunoSEQ multiplex PCR was the method, and the copy in TCRdb shows in-frame clones only, minus some. The table lists over 95,000 clones, approximately 89% of them singletons. The sample here was peripheral blood, taken 28 days after the second AZD1222 dose. These receptors all stem from an adult who received the AZD1222 COVID-19 vaccine.

V usage is TRBV19 and J usage is TRBJ1-6; D unresolved. Germline assignment: CDR1 LNHDA and CDR2 SQIVND (reference sequence). The CDR3 contains 14 residues. Trimming cost V 5 bases and J 10 bases, with 15 bases left between them. The DNA for the CDR3 is TGTGCCAGTAGTCCCCACTGGGAAGGATCACCCCTCCACTTT. It specifies CASSPHWEGSPLHF. Full variable domain (rest looked up from reference TRBV19 and TRBJ1-6): DGGITQSPKYLFRKEGQNVTLSCEQNLNHDAMYWYRQDPGQGLRLIYYSQIVNDFQKGDIAEGYSVSREKKESFPLTVTSAQKNPTAFYLCASSPHWEGSPLHFGNGTRLTVT.

The CDR3 loop is CSVPGTGDPNYGYTF. For the CDR3, the DNA is TGCAGCGTGCCCGGGACAGGGGATCCTAACTATGGCTACACCTTC. The chain joins TRBV29-1 to TRBJ1-2; the match to TRBD1 covers 10 bases. The V segment lost 6 bases and the J segment 0 bases; nucleotides outside the gene matches: 7. In germline, CDR1 is SQVTM, CDR2 ANQGSEA. The CDR3 is made up of 15 amino acids.

The rearrangement links TRBV27 to TRBJ2-1; 7 positions agree with TRBD1. The germline V gene has CDR1 MNHEY and CDR2 SMNVEV (reference sequence). The length of the CDR3 is 14 residues. After removal of 6 bases from V and 6 bases from J, the junction contained 8 bases not matched to a gene. The CDR3, as DNA: TGTGCCAGCAGGTCGGGACAGAGACTCAATGAGCAGTTCTTC. It is translated as CASRSGQRLNEQFF.

This chain's CDR3 is CASSPTGPTYNEQFF. DNA of the CDR3: TGTGCCAGCAGCCCGACAGGTCCAACCTACAATGAGCAGTTCTTC. V usage is TRBV7-9 and J usage is TRBJ2-1; D may be TRBD1 (6 bases). Per germline, CDR1 SEHNR and CDR2 FQNEAQ (reference sequence). The CDR3 runs 15 residues. The ends were cut back, 5 bases at V and 2 bases at J, with 13 bases in the middle. Variable domain in full (rest from reference TRBV7-9 and TRBJ2-1): DTGVSQNPRHKITKRGQNVTFRCDPISEHNRLYWYRQTLGQGPEFLTYFQNEAQLEKSRLLSDRFSAERPKGSFSTLEIQRTEQGDSAMYLCASSPTGPTYNEQFFGPGTRLTVL.

V usage is TRBV7-8 and J usage is TRBJ2-2; 8 bases match TRBD2. The germline gives CDR1 SGHVS, CDR2 FQNEAQ. J was trimmed by 1 base and V by 5 bases; bases with no gene match: 6. The CDR3 consists of 16 residues. The CDR3 loop is CASSPRAGGNTGELFF. The CDR3 nucleotides read TGTGCCAGCAGCCCTCGGGCGGGGGGGAACACCGGGGAGCTGTTTTTT.

The chain uses TRBV7-2 and TRBJ1-1, with no clear D. The CDR3 extends over 15 amino acids. Germline CDR1 SGHTA, CDR2 FQGNSA. Trimming left V 4 bases short and J 2 bases short, with 14 bases between. DNA of the CDR3: TGTGCCAGCAGCTCGAATCGTAGAACTAACACTGAAGCTTTCTTT. Translating it yields CASSSNRRTNTEAFF.

In this sample, this clone turned up once. V and J are TRBV6-6 and TRBJ1-1; D uncertain. The V gene's germline CDR1 is MNHNY and CDR2 SVGAGI (reference sequence). The V and J ends lost 2 bases and 4 bases respectively, with 11 bases between them. The CDR3 is 14 residues long. The CDR3 protein is CASSYPWQATEAFF. In DNA, the CDR3 is TGTGCCAGCAGTTACCCGTGGCAGGCCACTGAAGCTTTCTTT.

The chain links TRBV29-1 to TRBJ1-2, with a possible D match to TRBD1 (5 bases). CDR3 length equals 14 residues. V was pared by 4 bases and J by 8 bases, with 20 bases between. The germline gives CDR1 SQVTM, CDR2 ANQGSEA. CDR3 region: CSVGGTDLLSGYTF. For the CDR3, the DNA is TGCAGCGTTGGGGGGACGGACCTCCTTTCGGGCTACACCTTC.

The gene calls are TRBV5-1 and TRBJ1-1; D possibly corresponds to TRBD1 (6 bases). Trimming stripped 2 bases from V and 6 bases from J, with 17 bases between. The CDR3 sequence is 15 residues long. From germline, CDR1 is SGHRS and CDR2 YFSETQ. The CDR3 protein is CASSLIQGRLAEAFF. The DNA of the CDR3 is TGCGCCAGCAGCTTAATACAGGGTAGGTTGGCTGAAGCTTTCTTT.

The rearrangement links TRBV18 to TRBJ1-5, with D possibly matching TRBD1 (5 bases). The CDR3 is made up of 17 amino acids. V was cut by 3 bases and J by 0 bases, with 15 bases left in between. Per the germline V gene, CDR1 is KGHSH and CDR2 is LQKENI. This CDR3 is CASSPDFGHHSNQPQHF. The CDR3 bases are TGTGCCAGCTCACCGGATTTTGGACACCATAGCAATCAGCCCCAGCATTTT.

CDR3 DNA: TGCGCCAGCAGCCCAGGACAGGGCCTTTATCAGCCCCAGCATTTT. Translating gives CASSPGQGLYQPQHF. This rearrangement joins TRBV5-1 to TRBJ1-5; 8 bases line up with TRBD1. CDR3 length equals 15 residues. The germline gives CDR1 SGHRS, CDR2 YFSETQ. V trimming: 4 bases; J trimming: 5 bases; junction bases outside the gene matches: 8.

The V call is TRBV7-2, the J call TRBJ1-6; 7 bases agree with TRBD1. In germline, CDR1 is SGHTA, CDR2 FQGNSA. This CDR3 region has 15 residues. Unmatched junction bases numbered 3, after V lost 0 bases and J lost 7 bases. The CDR3 DNA sequence: TGTGCCAGCAGCTTAGCGGCGGACAGGAATTCACCCCTCCACTTT. Translated: CASSLAADRNSPLHF.

This chain connects TRBV29-1 to TRBJ2-7; 7 positions match TRBD1. V was pared by 3 bases and J by 2 bases, with 1 base of the junction left unmatched. The length of the CDR3 is 12 residues. Germline loops: CDR1 SQVTM, CDR2 ANQGSEA. Here the CDR3 reads CSVEQGAYEQYF. The CDR3 nucleotides are TGCAGCGTTGAGCAGGGGGCCTACGAGCAGTACTTC.

As to this clone: The junction shows a germline mismatch at one end, possibly a read error. This chain links TRBV28 with TRBJ2-2; 12 bases are shared with TRBD2. The CDR3 is 15 residues long. The germline V gene has CDR1 MDHEN and CDR2 SYDVKM. The CDR3, as DNA: TGTGCCAGCTCACAATCGACTAGCGGGGGTGGGGCGCTGTTTTTT. Translation gives CASSQSTSGGGALFF.

This chain connects TRBV14 to TRBJ1-2; D might be TRBD1 (6 bases). Trimming removed 4 bases from V and 8 bases from J, with 17 bases in between. Germline lookup yields CDR1 SGHDN and CDR2 FVKESK. This CDR3 contains 14 residues. The CDR3 DNA is TGTGCCAGCAGCCCCCGAGGGGGTTCGGGGGGCTACACCTTC. Translating gives CASSPRGGSGGYTF.

The V call is TRBV7-9, the J call TRBJ2-7; 10 bases match TRBD2. This CDR3 has 14 residues. The germline V gene encodes CDR1 SEHNR and CDR2 FQNEAQ (reference sequence). Trimming removed 11 bases from V and 6 bases from J; junction bases left unmatched: 13. The CDR3 DNA is TGTGCCTATGGAGGGCTAGCGGGGGCGTCCGAGCAGTACTTC. Encoded protein: CAYGGLAGASEQYF.

The chain is built from TRBV19 and TRBJ1-4; D not certain. CDR3 size: 13 residues. Germline CDR1 and CDR2: LNHDA and SQIVND (reference sequence). The V end lost 4 bases, the J end lost 5 bases, and 8 bases lay between the germline ends. CDR3 in amino acids: CASSRQINEKLFF. CDR3 DNA sequence: TGTGCCAGTAGTAGGCAGATAAATGAAAAACTGTTTTTT.

The V gene is TRBV2, the J gene TRBJ2-7, with 9 bases fitting TRBD1. The CDR3 spans 15 residues. V was clipped by 8 bases and J by 5 bases; unmatched bases: 13. Per the germline V gene, CDR1 is SNHLY and CDR2 is FYNNEI. The CDR3: CASLPKGTGYNEQYF. The CDR3 coding sequence is TGTGCCAGCCTCCCCAAAGGGACAGGGTATAACGAGCAGTACTTC.

The chain joins TRBV18 to TRBJ2-2; maybe TRBD2 (7 bases). Per germline, CDR1 KGHSH and CDR2 LQKENI. The length of the CDR3 is 16 residues. Trimming removed 1 base at V and 5 bases at J, with 14 bases between. CDR3: CASSPRSGGQTGELFF. CDR3 nucleotide sequence: TGTGCCAGCTCACCACGGTCGGGGGGCCAAACCGGGGAGCTGTTTTTT. Variable domain in full (rest from reference TRBV18 and TRBJ2-2): NAGVMQNPRHLVRRRGQEARLRCSPMKGHSHVYWYRQLPEEGLKFMVYLQKENIIDESGMPKERFSAEFPKEGPSILRIQQVVRGDSAAYFCASSPRSGGQTGELFFGEGSRLTVL.

This chain connects TRBV5-1 to TRBJ2-3; D not resolved. The germline CDR1 and CDR2 sequences are SGHRS and YFSETQ. This CDR3 spans 12 amino acids. V lost 2 bases and J lost 4, with 5 bases in between. The CDR3 coding sequence is TGCGCCAGCAGCTTCGGCGCAGATACGCAGTATTTT. Amino acid sequence: CASSFGADTQYF.

CDR3 DNA: TGCGCCAGCAGCTTGGGACAGTTCACGGGAAACACCATATATTTT. It specifies CASSLGQFTGNTIYF. The chain combines TRBV5-1 with TRBJ1-3; D possibly corresponds to TRBD1 (5 bases). The germline V gene has CDR1 SGHRS and CDR2 YFSETQ. V lost 0 bases and J 4 bases, leaving 11 bases between the germline ends. The CDR3 runs 15 residues.

The chain has TRBV3-1 (or the pseudogene TRBV3-2) and TRBJ1-3; D not resolved. Trimming removed 6 bases at V and 0 bases at J, with 12 bases between. The V gene's germline CDR1 is LGHDT and CDR2 YNNKEL (reference sequence). The CDR3 contains 15 residues. The CDR3 loop reads CASRPDTISGNTIYF. The CDR3 DNA reads TGTGCCAGCAGACCCGACACGATCTCTGGAAACACCATATATTTT.

The chain has TRBV18 and TRBJ1-1, with TRBD1 as a possible D gene (5 bases). CDR3 length equals 14 residues. Per the germline V gene, CDR1 is KGHSH and CDR2 is LQKENI. Trimming stripped 0 bases from V and 6 bases from J, with 11 bases between. CDR3 amino acids: CASSPPGGRPEAFF. CDR3 sequence (DNA): TGTGCCAGCTCACCACCTGGGGGTCGGCCTGAAGCTTTCTTT.

The rearrangement links TRBV7-2 to TRBJ2-2; weak D call: TRBD2 (7 bases). V lost 4 bases and J lost 0, with 12 bases in between. Germline loops: CDR1 SGHTA, CDR2 FQGNSA. The CDR3 totals 16 residues. The DNA of the CDR3 is TGTGCCAGCAGCTACCGCGGGGGCCCGAACACCGGGGAGCTGTTTTTT. It encodes CASSYRGGPNTGELFF. The variable domain in full, with the rest retrieved from reference TRBV7-2 and TRBJ2-2, is GAGVSQSPSNKVTEKGKDVELRCDPISGHTALYWYRQSLGQGLEFLIYFQGNSAPDKSGLPSDRFSAERTGGSVSTLTIQRTQQEDSAVYLCASSYRGGPNTGELFFGEGSRLTVL.

The rearrangement joins TRBV19 to TRBJ2-1; D is undetermined. Germline CDR1 reads LNHDA; CDR2 reads SQIVND (reference sequence). V was cut by 3 bases and J by 8 bases, with 5 bases left in between. The length of the CDR3 is 11 residues. In DNA, the CDR3 is TGTGCCAGTAGTATTTTCGATGAGCAGTTCTTC. Amino acids: CASSIFDEQFF.